The rows below give T cell receptor beta chains drawn from one sample of a study of immune characterization of retroperitoneal liposarcoma. TCRdb re-called the PCR reads through MiXCR, storing one row per CDR3 protein. Among under 11,000 distinct CDR3 sequences listed, approximately 28% were seen once. Sample: tumor tissue. The receptor source for this set is a male donor with retroperitoneal liposarcoma. Both conserved end residues are part of each CDR3. A D gene is named only where the DNA matches it firmly. The size entry is marked missing in some rows and otherwise reads once, few, many or a size class.

>NA|TRBJ2-1|TRBV24-1|NA
CATAQGTHSYNEQFF
TGTGCCACTGCCCAGGGGACTCACTCCTACAATGAGCAGTTCTTC
>NA|TRBJ2-1|TRBV6-1|TRBD2
CASRLAGGINEQFF
TGTGCCAGCAGACTAGCGGGAGGAATAAATGAGCAGTTCTTC
>NA|TRBJ1-1|TRBV6-1|TRBD1
CASRVNYRGMEEAFF
TGTGCCAGCAGAGTAAATTACAGGGGGATGGAGGAAGCTTTCTTT
>medium-sized|TRBJ2-7|TRBV6-1|NA
CASSENRAYEQYF
TGTGCCAGCAGTGAAAACAGAGCCTACGAGCAGTACTTC
>NA|TRBJ1-1|TRBV6-1|NA
CASSLNRENTEAFF
TGTGCCAGCAGCCTGAACAGGGAAAACACTGAAGCTTTCTTT
>NA|TRBJ2-1|TRBV15|TRBD2
CATSAPGTSGSNEQFF
TGTGCCACCAGCGCTCCCGGGACTAGCGGGAGTAATGAGCAGTTCTTC
>few|TRBJ1-2|TRBV7-8|NA
CASGDYINYGYTF
TGTGCCAGCGGCGATTATATTAACTATGGCTACACCTTC
>large|TRBJ2-1|TRBV6-1|TRBD1
CASSPGQGVYNEQFF
TGTGCCAGCAGCCCGGGACAGGGAGTCTACAATGAGCAGTTCTTC
>medium-sized|TRBJ2-1|TRBV11-3|TRBD2
CASSPGAGEGTFSYEQFF
TGTGCCAGCAGCCCCGGGGCGGGAGAAGGGACCTTCTCCTACGAGCAGTTCTTC
>NA|TRBJ2-7|TRBV27|TRBD2
CASSSGGVWDEQYF
TGTGCCAGCAGCTCCGGGGGGGTCTGGGATGAGCAGTACTTC